This TCR beta chain emerged from a study of T-cell memory formation after mild COVID-19. This clonotype was seen more than once but under ten times. MiXCR was run by TCRdb on the 5' RACE reads, yielding one entry per CDR3 protein. The sample includes approximately 180,000 distinct CDR3 sequences, 16% of them seen just once. Sequencing was done on a sample of PBMCs or a T cell subset sorted from them (not recorded which). The receptor comes from an adult woman who had mild COVID-19 (a few samples of this study predate the infection). Cell type and time point are not known.

This CDR3 is CASDTGASPPTQYF. The CDR3 DNA follows: TGCGCCAGCGATACAGGGGCCTCACCCCCCACGCAGTATTTT. The V call is TRBV5-1, the J call TRBJ2-3; 7 positions agree with TRBD1. The length of the CDR3 is 14 residues. The V gene's germline CDR1 is SGHRS and CDR2 YFSETQ. V dropped 7 bases and J dropped 9; count of bases not matched to a gene: 14.